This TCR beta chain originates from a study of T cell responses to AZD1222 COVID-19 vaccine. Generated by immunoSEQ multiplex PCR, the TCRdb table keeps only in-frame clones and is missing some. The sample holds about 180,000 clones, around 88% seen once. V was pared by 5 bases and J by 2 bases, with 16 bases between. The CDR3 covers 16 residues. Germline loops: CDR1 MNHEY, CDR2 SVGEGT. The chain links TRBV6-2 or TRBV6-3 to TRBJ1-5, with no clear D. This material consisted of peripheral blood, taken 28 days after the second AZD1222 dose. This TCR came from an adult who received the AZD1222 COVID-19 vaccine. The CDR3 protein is CASSPTLRAGNQPQHF. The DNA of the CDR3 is TGTGCCAGCAGTCCCACGCTCCGAGCGGGCAATCAGCCCCAGCATTTT.